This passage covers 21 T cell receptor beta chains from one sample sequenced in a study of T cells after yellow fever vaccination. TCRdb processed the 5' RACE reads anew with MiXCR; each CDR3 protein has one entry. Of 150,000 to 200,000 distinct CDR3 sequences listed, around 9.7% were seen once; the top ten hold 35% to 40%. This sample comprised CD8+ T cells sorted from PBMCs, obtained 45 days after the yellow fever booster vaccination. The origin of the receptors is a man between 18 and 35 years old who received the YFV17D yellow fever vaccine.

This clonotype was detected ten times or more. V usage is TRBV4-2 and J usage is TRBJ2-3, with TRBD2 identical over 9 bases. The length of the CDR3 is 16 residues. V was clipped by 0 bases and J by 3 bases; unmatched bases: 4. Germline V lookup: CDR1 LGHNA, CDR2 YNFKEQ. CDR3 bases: TGTGCCAGCAGCCAAGAGGGTCTAGCGGGGACAGATACGCAGTATTTT. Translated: CASSQEGLAGTDTQYF.

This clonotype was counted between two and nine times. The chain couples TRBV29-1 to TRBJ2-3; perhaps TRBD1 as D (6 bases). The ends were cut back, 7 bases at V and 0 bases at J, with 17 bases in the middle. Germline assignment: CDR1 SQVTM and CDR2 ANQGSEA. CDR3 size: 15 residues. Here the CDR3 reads CSASPKDRSTDTQYF. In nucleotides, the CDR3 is TGCAGCGCCTCACCAAAGGACAGAAGCACAGATACGCAGTATTTT.

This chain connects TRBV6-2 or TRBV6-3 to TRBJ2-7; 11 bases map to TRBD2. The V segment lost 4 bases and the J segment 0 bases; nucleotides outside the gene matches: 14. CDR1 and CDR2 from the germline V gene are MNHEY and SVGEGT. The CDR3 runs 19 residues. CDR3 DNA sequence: TGTGCCAGCAGTTCTCGGCTAGCGGGGGGCCCTAGGAGCTCCTACGAGCAGTACTTC. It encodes CASSSRLAGGPRSSYEQYF.

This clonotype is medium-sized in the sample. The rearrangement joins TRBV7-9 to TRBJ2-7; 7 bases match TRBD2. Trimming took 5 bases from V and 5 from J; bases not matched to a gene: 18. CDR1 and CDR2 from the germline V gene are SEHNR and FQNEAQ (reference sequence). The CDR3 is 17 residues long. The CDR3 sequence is CASSPGSSGLPGHEQYF. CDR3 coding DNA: TGTGCCAGCAGCCCGGGAAGTAGCGGGCTGCCCGGGCACGAGCAGTACTTC.

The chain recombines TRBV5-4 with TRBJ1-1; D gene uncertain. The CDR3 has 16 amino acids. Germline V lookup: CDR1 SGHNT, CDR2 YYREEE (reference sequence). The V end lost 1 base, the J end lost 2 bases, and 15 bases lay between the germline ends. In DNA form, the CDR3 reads TGTGCCAGCAGCTTGAGAAGGATGGGAGGAAACACTGAAGCTTTCTTT. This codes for CASSLRRMGGNTEAFF.

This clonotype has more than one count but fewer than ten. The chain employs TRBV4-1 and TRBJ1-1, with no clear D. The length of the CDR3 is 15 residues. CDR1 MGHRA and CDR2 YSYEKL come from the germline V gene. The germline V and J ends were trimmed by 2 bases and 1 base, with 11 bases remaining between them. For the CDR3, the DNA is TGCGCCAGCAGCCAAACCCTAGACGGGAACACTGAAGCTTTCTTT. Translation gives CASSQTLDGNTEAFF.

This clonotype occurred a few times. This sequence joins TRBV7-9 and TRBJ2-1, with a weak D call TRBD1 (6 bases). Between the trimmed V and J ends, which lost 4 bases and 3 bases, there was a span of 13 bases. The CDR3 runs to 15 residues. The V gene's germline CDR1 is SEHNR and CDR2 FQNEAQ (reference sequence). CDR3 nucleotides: TGTGCCAGCAGCTGGACGGGGACACTCTACAATGAGCAGTTCTTC. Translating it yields CASSWTGTLYNEQFF.

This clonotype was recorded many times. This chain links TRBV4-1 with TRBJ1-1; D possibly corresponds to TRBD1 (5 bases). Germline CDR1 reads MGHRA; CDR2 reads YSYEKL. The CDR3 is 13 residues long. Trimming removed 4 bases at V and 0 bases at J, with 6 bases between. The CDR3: CASSLGVNTEAFF. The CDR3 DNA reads TGCGCCAGCAGCCTAGGGGTGAACACTGAAGCTTTCTTT.

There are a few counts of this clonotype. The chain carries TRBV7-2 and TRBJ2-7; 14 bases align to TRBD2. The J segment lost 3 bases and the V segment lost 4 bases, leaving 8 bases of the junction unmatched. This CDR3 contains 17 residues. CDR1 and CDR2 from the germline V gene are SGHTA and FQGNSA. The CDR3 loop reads CASSSGTSGGSNYEQYF. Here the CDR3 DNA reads TGTGCCAGCAGCTCGGGGACTAGCGGGGGAAGTAACTACGAGCAGTACTTC.

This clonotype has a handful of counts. The CDR3 loop reads CASSQEYTGGRNTEAFF. The CDR3 nucleotides read TGTGCCAGCAGCCAGGAATATACAGGGGGTCGGAACACTGAAGCTTTCTTT. The chain has TRBV4-2 and TRBJ1-1; 8 positions agree with TRBD1. CDR3 length: 17 amino acids. After removal of 3 bases from V and 1 base from J, the junction contained 10 bases not matched to a gene. Per the germline V gene, CDR1 is LGHNA and CDR2 is YNFKEQ.

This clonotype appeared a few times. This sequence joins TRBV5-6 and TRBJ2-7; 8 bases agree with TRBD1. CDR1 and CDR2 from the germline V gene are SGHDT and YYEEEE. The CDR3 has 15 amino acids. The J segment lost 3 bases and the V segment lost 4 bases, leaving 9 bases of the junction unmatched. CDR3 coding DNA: TGTGCCAGCAGCCCCGACAGGGGTCTCCGCTACGAGCAGTACTTC. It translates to CASSPDRGLRYEQYF.

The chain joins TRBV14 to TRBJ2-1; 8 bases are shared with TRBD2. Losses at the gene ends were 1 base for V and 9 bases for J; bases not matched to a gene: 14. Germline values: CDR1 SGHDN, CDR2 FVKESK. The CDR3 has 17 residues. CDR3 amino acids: CASSQVGSGVLASEQFF. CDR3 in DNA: TGTGCCAGCAGCCAAGTGGGTAGCGGGGTACTGGCAAGTGAGCAGTTCTTC.

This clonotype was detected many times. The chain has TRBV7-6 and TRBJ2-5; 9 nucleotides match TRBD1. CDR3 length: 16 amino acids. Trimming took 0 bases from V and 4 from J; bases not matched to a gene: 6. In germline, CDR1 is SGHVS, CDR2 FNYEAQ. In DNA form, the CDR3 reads TGTGCCAGCAGCTTAGCAATGGGACAGGGAATAGAGACCCAGTACTTC. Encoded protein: CASSLAMGQGIETQYF. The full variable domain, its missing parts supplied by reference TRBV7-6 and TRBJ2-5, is GAGVSQSPRYKVTKRGQDVALRCDPISGHVSLYWYRQALGQGPEFLTYFNYEAQQDKSGLPNDRFSAERPEGSISTLTIQRTEQRDSAMYRCASSLAMGQGIETQYFGPGTRLLVL.

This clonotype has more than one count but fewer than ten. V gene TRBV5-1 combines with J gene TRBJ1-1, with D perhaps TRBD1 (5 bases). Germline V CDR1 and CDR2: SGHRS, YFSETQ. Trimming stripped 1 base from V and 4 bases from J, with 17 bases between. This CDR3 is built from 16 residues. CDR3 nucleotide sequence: TGCGCCAGCAGCTTGTTCCAGCAGGGCCGCGGCACTGAAGCTTTCTTT. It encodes CASSLFQQGRGTEAFF.

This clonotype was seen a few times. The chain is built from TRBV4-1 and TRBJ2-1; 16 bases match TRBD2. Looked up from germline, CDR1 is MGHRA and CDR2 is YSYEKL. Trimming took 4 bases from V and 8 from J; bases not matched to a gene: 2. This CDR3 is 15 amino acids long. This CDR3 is CASSLGTSGGDEQFF. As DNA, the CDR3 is TGCGCCAGCAGCCTAGGGACTAGCGGGGGGGATGAGCAGTTCTTC.

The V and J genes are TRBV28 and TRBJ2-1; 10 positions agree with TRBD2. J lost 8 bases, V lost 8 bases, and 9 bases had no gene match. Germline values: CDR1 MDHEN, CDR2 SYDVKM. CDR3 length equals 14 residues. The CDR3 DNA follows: TGTGCCAGCCTCCAGACTAGCGGGCTTTATGAGCAGTTCTTC. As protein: CASLQTSGLYEQFF. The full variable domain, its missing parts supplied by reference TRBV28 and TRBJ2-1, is DVKVTQSSRYLVKRTGEKVFLECVQDMDHENMFWYRQDPGLGLRLIYFSYDVKMKEKGDIPEGYSVSREKKERFSLILESASTNQTSMYLCASLQTSGLYEQFFGPGTRLTVL.

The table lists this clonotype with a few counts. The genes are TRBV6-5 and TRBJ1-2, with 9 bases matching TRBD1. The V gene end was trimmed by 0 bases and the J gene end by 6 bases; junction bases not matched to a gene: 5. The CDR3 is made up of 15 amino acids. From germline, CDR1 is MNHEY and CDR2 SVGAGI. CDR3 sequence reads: CASSYSKTGGDGYTF. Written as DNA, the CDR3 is TGTGCCAGCAGTTACTCGAAAACAGGGGGCGATGGCTACACCTTC.

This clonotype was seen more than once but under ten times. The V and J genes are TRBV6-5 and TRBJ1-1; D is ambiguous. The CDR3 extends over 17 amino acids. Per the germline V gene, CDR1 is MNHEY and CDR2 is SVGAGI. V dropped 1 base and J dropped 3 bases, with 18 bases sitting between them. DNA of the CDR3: TGTGCCAGCAGTTACTTTGGGTTAGGCGAGGTGGACACTGAAGCTTTCTTT. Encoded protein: CASSYFGLGEVDTEAFF.

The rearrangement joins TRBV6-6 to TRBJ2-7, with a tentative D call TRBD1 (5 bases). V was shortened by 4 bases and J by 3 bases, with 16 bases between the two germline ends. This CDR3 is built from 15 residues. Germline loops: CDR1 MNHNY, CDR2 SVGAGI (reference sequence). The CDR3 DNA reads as TGTGCCAGCAGTTTAGCTACAGGATTAAACTACGAGCAGTACTTC. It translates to CASSLATGLNYEQYF.

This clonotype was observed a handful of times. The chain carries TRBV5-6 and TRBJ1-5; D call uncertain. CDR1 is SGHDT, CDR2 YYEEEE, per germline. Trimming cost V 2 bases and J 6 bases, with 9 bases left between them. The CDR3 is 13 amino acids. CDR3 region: CASSFNTGQPQHF. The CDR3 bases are TGTGCCAGCAGCTTTAACACGGGTCAGCCCCAGCATTTT. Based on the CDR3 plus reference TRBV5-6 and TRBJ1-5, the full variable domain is DAGVTQSPTHLIKTRGQQVTLRCSPKSGHDTVSWYQQALGQGPQFIFQYYEEEERQRGNFPDRFSGHQFPNYSSELNVNALLLGDSALYLCASSFNTGQPQHFGDGTRLSIL.

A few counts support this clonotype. CDR3 loop: CASRSSWTKPGNTGELFF. CDR3 DNA: TGCGCCAGCAGGAGCAGCTGGACCAAACCGGGGAACACCGGGGAGCTGTTTTTT. The chain combines TRBV5-1 with TRBJ2-2, with no clear D. Germline values: CDR1 SGHRS, CDR2 YFSETQ. The CDR3 has 18 residues. V lost 5 bases, J lost 1 base, and 21 bases lay in between.